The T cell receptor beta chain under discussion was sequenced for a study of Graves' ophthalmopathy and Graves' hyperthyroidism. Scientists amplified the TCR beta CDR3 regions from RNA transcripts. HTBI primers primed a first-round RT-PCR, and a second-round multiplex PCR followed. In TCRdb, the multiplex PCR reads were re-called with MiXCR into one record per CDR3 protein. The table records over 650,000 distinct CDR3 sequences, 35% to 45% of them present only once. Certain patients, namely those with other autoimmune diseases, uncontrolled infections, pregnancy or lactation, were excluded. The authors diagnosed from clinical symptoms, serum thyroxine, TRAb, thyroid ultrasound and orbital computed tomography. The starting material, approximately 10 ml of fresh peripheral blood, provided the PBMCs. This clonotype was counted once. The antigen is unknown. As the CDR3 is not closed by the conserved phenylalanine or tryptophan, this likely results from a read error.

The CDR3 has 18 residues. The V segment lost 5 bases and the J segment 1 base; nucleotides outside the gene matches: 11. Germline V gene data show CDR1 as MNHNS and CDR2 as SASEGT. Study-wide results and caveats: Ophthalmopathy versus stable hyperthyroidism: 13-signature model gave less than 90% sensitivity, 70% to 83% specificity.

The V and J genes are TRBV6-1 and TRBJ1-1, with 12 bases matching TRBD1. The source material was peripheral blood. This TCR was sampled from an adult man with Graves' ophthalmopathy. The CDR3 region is CASSSGTGGWRGNTEAFL. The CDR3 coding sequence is TGTGCCAGCAGTTCCGGGACAGGGGGCTGGAGAGGGAACACTGAAGCTTTCCTT.